This T cell receptor beta chain was identified in a study of shared clonotypes between healthy human individuals. Methods used by the authors: Junction-only sequences without quality scores came from ImmunoSEQ, so filtering differed. Clones were sequenced by immunoSEQ multiplex PCR, and TCRdb holds only the in-frame ones, with some missing. V, J and clone size were drawn from that table, and D and trimming were deduced from the DNA. The data show 1,400,000 or so clones, 98% seen once. The junction had 7 bases not matched to a gene; V was cut back by 4 bases and J by 7 bases. The CDR3 length is 15 residues. CDR1 SGHRS and CDR2 YFSETQ come from the germline V gene.

This clonotype was obtained from a man aged 25 to 40 in good health. This chain uses TRBV5-1 with TRBJ1-4; 10 positions match TRBD1. The sequenced sample consisted of naive CD4+ T cells sorted from blood. This sample's subset: CD45RA+ positively selected. The CDR3 sequence: CASSPGQGDFEKLFF. The CDR3 bases are TGCGCCAGCAGCCCAGGACAGGGGGATTTTGAAAAACTGTTTTTT.